This T cell receptor beta chain was captured in a study of shared clonotypes between healthy human individuals. Trimming stripped 1 base from V and 7 bases from J, with 4 bases between. The CDR3 runs 11 residues. Germline CDR1 is MGHDK and CDR2 is SYGVNS. Only a few counts were recorded for this clone. Assay: immunoSEQ multiplex PCR; the TCRdb copy retains only in-frame clones and omits some. Among about 1 million clones listed, under 80% were seen once. The rearrangement uses TRBV25-1 and TRBJ2-5; no clear D gene. Sequenced material: memory CD4+ T cells sorted from blood. Subset given: CD45RA-negative fraction. The TCR sequence derives from a man younger than 30 in good health. The chain's CDR3 is CASSEWATQYF. DNA of the CDR3: TGTGCCAGCAGTGAATGGGCGACCCAGTACTTC.